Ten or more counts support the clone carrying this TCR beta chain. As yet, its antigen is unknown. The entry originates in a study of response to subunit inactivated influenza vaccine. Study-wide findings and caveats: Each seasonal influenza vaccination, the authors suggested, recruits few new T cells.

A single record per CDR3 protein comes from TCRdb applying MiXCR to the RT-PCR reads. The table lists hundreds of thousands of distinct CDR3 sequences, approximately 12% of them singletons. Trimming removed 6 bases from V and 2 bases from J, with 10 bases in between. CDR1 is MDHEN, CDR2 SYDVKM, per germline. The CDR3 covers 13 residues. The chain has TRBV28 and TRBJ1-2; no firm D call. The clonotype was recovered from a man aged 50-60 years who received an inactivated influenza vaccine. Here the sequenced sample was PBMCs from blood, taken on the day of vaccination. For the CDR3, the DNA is TGTGCCAGCAGAATACCGGGGAACTATGGCTACACCTTC. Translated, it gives CASRIPGNYGYTF.